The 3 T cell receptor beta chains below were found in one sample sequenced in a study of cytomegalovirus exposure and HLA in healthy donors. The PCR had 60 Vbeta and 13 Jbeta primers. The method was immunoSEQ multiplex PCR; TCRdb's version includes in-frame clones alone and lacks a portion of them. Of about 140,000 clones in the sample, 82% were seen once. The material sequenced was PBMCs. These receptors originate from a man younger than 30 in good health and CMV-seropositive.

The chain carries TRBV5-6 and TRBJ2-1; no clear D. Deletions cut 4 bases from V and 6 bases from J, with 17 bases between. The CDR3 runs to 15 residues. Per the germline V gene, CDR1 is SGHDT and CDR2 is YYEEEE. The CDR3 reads CASSPHKRGFNEQFF. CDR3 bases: TGTGCCAGCAGCCCTCACAAACGTGGCTTCAATGAGCAGTTCTTC.

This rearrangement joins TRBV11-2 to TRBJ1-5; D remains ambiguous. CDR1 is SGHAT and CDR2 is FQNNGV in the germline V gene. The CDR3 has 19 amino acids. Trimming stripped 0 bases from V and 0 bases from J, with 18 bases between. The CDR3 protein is CASSLDRIEDTHSNQPQHF. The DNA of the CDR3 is TGTGCCAGCAGCTTAGATAGGATTGAAGACACACATAGCAATCAGCCCCAGCATTTT.

This CDR3 reads CAWRRQNTEAFF. The DNA of the CDR3 is TGTGCCTGGAGGAGGCAGAACACTGAAGCTTTCTTT. The chain carries TRBV30 and TRBJ1-1; D ambiguous. This CDR3 is built from 12 residues. V lost 3 bases and J lost 1, with 6 bases in between. CDR1 GTSNPN and CDR2 SVGIG come from the germline V gene (reference sequence).